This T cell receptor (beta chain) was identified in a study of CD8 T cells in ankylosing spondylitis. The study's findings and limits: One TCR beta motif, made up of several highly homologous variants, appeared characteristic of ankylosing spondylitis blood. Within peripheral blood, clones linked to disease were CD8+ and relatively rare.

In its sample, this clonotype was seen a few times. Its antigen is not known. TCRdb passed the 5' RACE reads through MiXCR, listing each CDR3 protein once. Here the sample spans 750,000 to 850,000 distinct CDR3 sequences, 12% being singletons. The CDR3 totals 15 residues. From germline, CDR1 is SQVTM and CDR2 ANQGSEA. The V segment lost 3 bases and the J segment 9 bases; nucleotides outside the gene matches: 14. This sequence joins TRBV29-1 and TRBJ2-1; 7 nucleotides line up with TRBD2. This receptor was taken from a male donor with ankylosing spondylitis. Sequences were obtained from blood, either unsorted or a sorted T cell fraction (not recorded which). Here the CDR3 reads CSVDYQRGLRGEQFF. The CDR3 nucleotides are TGCAGCGTTGACTACCAGCGGGGTTTGAGAGGTGAGCAGTTCTTC.